The clone carrying this T cell receptor beta chain showed up just a few times. Its antigen remains unknown. In germline, CDR1 is MNHNS, CDR2 SASEGT. Trimming removed 5 bases from V and 9 bases from J, with 14 bases in between. The CDR3 has 13 amino acids. One entry per CDR3 protein, called by TCRdb with MiXCR from the reads. The sample contains about 900,000 distinct CDR3 sequences, less than 40% of which appear only once. These data come from a study of T cell repertoires in cytomegalovirus infection. Whole-study results and caveats: Across the ex vivo response, the dominant clonotypes were HLA-C-restricted CMV-specific TCR beta clonotypes.

The chain links TRBV6-1 to TRBJ2-1, with D perhaps given as TRBD1 or TRBD2 (5 bases each). Material: cultured CD8+ T cells from PBMCs, obtained from culture after CMV antigen stimulation. The clonotype was recovered from a human donor in good health (CMV status not recorded). Some clones in this sample may be carry-over from other donors' samples. The CDR3 loop reads CASSKGSGSEQFF. CDR3 DNA sequence: TGTGCCAGCAGTAAGGGGTCGGGGAGTGAGCAGTTCTTC.